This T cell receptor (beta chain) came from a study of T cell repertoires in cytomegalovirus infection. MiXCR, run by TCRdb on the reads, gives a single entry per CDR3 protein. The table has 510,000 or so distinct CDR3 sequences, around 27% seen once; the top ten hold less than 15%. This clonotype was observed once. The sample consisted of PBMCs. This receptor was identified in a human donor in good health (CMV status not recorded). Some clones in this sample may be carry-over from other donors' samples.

CDR3 DNA sequence: TGTGCCAGCAGCGTAGCGCTAGATCCTAGCCACGAGCAGTACTTC. It is translated as CASSVALDPSHEQYF. The chain combines TRBV9 with TRBJ2-7; tentative D call: TRBD2 (5 bases). The CDR3 contains 15 residues. Germline V lookup: CDR1 SGDLS, CDR2 YYNGEE. Trimming pared 0 bases from V and 5 bases from J, leaving 15 bases between.